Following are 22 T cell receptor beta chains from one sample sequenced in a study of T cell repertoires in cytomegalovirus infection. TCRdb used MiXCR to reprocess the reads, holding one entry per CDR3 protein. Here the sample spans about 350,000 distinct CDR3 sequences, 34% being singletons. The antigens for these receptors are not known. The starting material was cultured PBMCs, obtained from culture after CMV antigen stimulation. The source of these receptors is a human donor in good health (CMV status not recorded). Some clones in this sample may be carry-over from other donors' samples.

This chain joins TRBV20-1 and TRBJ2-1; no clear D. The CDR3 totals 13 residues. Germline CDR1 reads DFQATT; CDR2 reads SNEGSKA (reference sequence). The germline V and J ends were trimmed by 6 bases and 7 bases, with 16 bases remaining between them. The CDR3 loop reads CSATHPLRNEQFF. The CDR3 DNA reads TGCAGTGCGACCCACCCCCTCCGGAATGAGCAGTTCTTC.

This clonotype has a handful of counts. The CDR3 reads CASSSGDGDGYTF. CDR3 DNA sequence: TGTGCCAGCAGTAGCGGGGACGGGGATGGCTACACCTTC. The chain has TRBV28 and TRBJ1-2; a possible D gene is TRBD1 (5 bases). Per the germline V gene, CDR1 is MDHEN and CDR2 is SYDVKM. The length of the CDR3 is 13 residues. V lost 5 bases, J lost 6 bases, and 13 bases lay in between.

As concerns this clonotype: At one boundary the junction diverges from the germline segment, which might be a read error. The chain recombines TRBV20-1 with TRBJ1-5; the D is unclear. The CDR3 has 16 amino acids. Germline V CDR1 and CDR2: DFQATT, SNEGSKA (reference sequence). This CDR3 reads CSARDGGRVDNQRQHF. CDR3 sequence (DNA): TGCAGTGCTAGAGATGGAGGGCGTGTAGACAATCAGCGCCAGCATTTT.

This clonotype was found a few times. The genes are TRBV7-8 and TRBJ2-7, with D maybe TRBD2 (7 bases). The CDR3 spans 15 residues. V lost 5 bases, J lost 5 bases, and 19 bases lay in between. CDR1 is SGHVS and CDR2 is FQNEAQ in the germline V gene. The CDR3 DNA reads TGTGCCAGCAGCCCAGGGGAGGGGCGGGCAGACGAGCAGTACTTC. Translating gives CASSPGEGRADEQYF. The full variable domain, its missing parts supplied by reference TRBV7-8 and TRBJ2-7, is GAGVSQSPRYKVAKRGQDVALRCDPISGHVSLFWYQQALGQGPEFLTYFQNEAQLDKSGLPSDRFFAERPEGSVSTLKIQRTQQEDSAVYLCASSPGEGRADEQYFGPGTRLTVT.

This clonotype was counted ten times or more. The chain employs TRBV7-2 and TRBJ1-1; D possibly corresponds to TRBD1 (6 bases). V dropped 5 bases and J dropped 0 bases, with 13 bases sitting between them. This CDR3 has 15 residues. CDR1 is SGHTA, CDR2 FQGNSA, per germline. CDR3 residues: CASSRQDRLNTEAFF. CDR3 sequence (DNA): TGTGCCAGCAGCCGACAGGACAGATTGAACACTGAAGCTTTCTTT.

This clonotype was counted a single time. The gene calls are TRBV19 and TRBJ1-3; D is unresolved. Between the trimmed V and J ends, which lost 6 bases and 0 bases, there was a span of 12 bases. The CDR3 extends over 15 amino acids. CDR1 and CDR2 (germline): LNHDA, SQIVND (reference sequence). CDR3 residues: CASSRTPGSGNTIYF. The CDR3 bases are TGTGCCAGTAGCCGGACCCCGGGCTCTGGAAACACCATATATTTT.

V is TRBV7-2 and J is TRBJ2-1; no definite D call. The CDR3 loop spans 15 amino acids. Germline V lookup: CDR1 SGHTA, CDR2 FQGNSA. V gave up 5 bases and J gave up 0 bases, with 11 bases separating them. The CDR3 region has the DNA TGTGCCAGCAGCCCCCTCTCAGGCTCCTACAATGAGCAGTTCTTC. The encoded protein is CASSPLSGSYNEQFF.

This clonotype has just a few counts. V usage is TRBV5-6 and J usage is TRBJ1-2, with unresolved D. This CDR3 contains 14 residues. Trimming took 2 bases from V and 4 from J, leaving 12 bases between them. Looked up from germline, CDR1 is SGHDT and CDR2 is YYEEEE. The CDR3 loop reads CASSFSPGSYGYTF. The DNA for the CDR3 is TGTGCCAGCAGCTTTAGTCCCGGATCCTATGGCTACACCTTC.

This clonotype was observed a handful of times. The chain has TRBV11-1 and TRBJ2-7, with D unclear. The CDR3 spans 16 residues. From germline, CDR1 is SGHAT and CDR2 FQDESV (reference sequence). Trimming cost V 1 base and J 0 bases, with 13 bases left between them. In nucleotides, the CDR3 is TGTGCCAGCAGCTTAGGCACCGCGACAAGCTCCTACGAGCAGTACTTC. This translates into CASSLGTATSSYEQYF.

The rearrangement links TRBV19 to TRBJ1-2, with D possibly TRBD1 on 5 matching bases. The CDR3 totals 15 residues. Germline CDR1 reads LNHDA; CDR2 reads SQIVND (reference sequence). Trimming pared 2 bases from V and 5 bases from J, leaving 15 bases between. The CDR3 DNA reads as TGTGCCAGTAGTATAACGGGGCGGCATGAATATGGCTACACCTTC. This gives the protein CASSITGRHEYGYTF.

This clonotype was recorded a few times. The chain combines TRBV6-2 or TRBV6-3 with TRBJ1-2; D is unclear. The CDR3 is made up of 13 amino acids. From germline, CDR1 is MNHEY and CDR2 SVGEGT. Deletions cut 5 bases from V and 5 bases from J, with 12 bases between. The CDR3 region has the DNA TGTGCCAGCAGTCCCCCAGGACCATATGGCTACACCTTC. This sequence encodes CASSPPGPYGYTF.

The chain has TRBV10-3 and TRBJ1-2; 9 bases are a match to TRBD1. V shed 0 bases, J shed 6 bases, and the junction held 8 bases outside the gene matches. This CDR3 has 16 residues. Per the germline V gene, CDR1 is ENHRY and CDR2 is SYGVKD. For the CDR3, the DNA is TGTGCCATCAGTGAGTCGAAGTACAGGGGGCAGAATGGCTACACCTTC. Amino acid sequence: CAISESKYRGQNGYTF.

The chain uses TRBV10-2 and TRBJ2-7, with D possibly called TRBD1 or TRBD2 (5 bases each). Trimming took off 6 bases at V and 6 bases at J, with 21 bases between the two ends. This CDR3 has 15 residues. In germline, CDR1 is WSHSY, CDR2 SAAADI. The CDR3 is CASSQNPGPLGEQYV. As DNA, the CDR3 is TGCGCCAGCAGCCAAAATCCGGGGCCCCTTGGCGAGCAGTACGTC.

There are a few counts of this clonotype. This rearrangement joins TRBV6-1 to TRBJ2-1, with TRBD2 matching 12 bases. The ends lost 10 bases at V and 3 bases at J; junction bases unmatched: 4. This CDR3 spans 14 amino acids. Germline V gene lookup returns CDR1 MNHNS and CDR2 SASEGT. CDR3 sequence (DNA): TGTGCCACTTCGACTAGCGGGGGCTACAATGAGCAGTTCTTC. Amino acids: CATSTSGGYNEQFF.

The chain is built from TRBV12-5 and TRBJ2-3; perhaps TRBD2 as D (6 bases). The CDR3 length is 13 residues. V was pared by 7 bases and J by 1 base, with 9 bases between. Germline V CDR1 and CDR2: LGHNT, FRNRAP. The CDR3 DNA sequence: TGTGCTAGTGCTCGGGAGCGCACAGATACGCAGTATTTT. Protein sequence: CASARERTDTQYF.

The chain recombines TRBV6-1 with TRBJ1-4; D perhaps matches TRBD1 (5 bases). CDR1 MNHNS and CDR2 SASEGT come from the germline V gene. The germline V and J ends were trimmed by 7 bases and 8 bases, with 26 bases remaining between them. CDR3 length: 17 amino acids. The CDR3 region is CASNPRRILGASEKLFF. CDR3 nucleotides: TGTGCCAGCAACCCCCGACGGATACTCGGGGCATCCGAAAAACTGTTTTTT.

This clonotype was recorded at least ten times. CDR3 nucleotide sequence: TGTGCCAGCAGCTCACCGAGCGGGGGTGTTTGGGAAAAACTGTTTTTT. It is translated as CASSSPSGGVWEKLFF. The chain recombines TRBV3-1 with TRBJ1-4; D might be TRBD1 (5 bases). This CDR3 is 16 amino acids long. V was trimmed by 5 bases and J by 8 bases, leaving 21 bases between them. Germline values: CDR1 LGHDT, CDR2 YNNKEL (reference sequence).

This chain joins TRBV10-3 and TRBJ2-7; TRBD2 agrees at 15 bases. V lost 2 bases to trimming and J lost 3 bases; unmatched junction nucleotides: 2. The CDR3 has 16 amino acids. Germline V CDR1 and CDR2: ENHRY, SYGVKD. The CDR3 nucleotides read TGTGCCATCAGTGAGCTGGGACTAGCGGGGGGCTACGAGCAGTACTTC. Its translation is CAISELGLAGGYEQYF.

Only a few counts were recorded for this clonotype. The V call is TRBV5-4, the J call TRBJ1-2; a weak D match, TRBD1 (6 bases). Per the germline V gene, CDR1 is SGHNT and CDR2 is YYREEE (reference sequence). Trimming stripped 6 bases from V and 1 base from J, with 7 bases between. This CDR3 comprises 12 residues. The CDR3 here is CASKGVNYGYTF. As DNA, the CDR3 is TGTGCCAGCAAGGGGGTTAACTATGGCTACACCTTC.

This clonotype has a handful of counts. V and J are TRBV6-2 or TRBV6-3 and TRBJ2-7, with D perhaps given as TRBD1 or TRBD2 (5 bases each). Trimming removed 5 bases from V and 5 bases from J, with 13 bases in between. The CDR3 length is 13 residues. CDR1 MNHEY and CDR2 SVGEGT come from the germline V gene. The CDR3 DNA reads TGTGCCAGCAGTCTGGGACCCCATAACGAGCAGTACGTC. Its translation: CASSLGPHNEQYV.

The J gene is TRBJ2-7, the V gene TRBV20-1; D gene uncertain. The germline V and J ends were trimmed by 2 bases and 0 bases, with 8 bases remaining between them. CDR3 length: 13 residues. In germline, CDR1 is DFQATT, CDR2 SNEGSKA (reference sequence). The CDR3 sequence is CSARLISSYEQYF. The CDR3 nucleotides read TGCAGTGCTAGACTAATAAGCTCCTACGAGCAGTACTTC.

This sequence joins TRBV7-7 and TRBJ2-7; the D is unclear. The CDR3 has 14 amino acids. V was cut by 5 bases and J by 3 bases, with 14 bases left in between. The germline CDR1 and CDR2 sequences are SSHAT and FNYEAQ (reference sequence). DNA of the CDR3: TGTGCCAGCAGCCCGGCGGCGCGGAGCTACGAGCAGTACTTC. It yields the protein CASSPAARSYEQYF. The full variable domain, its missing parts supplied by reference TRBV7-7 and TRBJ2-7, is GAGVSQSPRYKVTKRGQDVTLRCDPISSHATLYWYQQALGQGPEFLTYFNYEAQPDKSGLPSDRFSAERPEGSISTLTIQRTEQRDSAMYRCASSPAARSYEQYFGPGTRLTVT.